The clone carrying this TCR beta chain has only one observation. Its antigen is unidentified. One end of the junction is discordant with germline, which a read error may explain. The record originates from a study of cytomegalovirus exposure and HLA in healthy donors. This CDR3 is built from 11 residues. Germline assignment: CDR1 SGHAT and CDR2 FQNNGV. 13 Jbeta primers and 60 Vbeta primers were used for the PCR. Assay: immunoSEQ multiplex PCR; the TCRdb copy retains only in-frame clones and omits some. The sample yields some 91,000 clones, approximately 80% seen once. General study points: Reports described diagnosis of cytomegalovirus status by the classifier as highly specific and sensitive. Follow-up analysis found HLA locus-dependent TCR association rates, highest for DRB1 and lowest for HLA-C. CMV serostatus was the sole immune exposure data available. Investigators reported under 200 TCR beta chains as tied to cytomegalovirus.

The gene calls are TRBV11-2 and TRBJ2-7; 7 positions agree with TRBD1. This clonotype was obtained from a woman aged 60-75 years in good health and CMV-seronegative. Sequenced sample: PBMCs. The CDR3 region is CASSSQGVAHF. CDR3 DNA: TGTGCCAGCAGCTCCCAGGGGGTAGCCCACTTC.